This T cell receptor (beta chain) was identified in a study of cytomegalovirus exposure and HLA in healthy donors. Germline CDR1 reads SGHRS; CDR2 reads YFSETQ. The trim removed 3 bases at V and 10 bases at J, leaving 11 bases unmatched. CDR3 size: 16 residues. Sequencing used immunoSEQ multiplex PCR; TCRdb keeps in-frame clones, though not all of them. This table has roughly 130,000 clones, just under 90% appearing once. Study outcomes and limitations: The study found most TCR sequences rare, yet found some public TCRs in many donors. Clusters of TCRs from the first cohort tended to co-occur in the 90 to 150 validation repertoires (as a later analysis found).

This clone was recorded a few times. The antigen remains unidentified. The sample consisted of PBMCs. This receptor was obtained from a man aged 25 to 40 in good health and CMV-seronegative. The gene calls are TRBV5-1 and TRBJ1-6; TRBD1 matches at 9 bases. The CDR3 DNA reads as TGCGCCAGCAGCTCAATACCGGGACAGGGCTACTCACCCCTCCACTTT. This gives the protein CASSSIPGQGYSPLHF.